The rows below give T cell receptor beta chains drawn from one sample of a study of T-cell reconstitution after alpha-beta-depleted transplantation in children. TCRdb reprocessed the PCR reads with MiXCR, giving one entry per CDR3 protein. This sample has 450,000 to 550,000 distinct CDR3 sequences, with roughly an eighth found just once. The source material was PBMCs, mostly from graft donor cells, sampled 180 days after TCRalphabeta/CD19-depleted stem cell transplant. These TCRs come from a female patient aged 2-15 years who had a stem cell transplant for aplastic anemia, so the T cells may come from the graft donor. CDR3s include the opening cysteine and the closing phenylalanine or tryptophan. The D gene is left open where the match is weak. Where a row states a size, it is once, few, many or the class of an expanded clone; other rows omit it.

CDR3 protein: CASSVGHIKNIQYF; CDR3 DNA: TGTGCCAGCAGCGTAGGACACATCAAAAACATTCAGTACTTC; V gene: TRBV9; clone size: few; J gene: TRBJ2-4; D gene: -
CDR3 protein: CSARDEATGELFF; CDR3 DNA: TGCAGTGCTAGAGATGAAGCAACCGGGGAGCTGTTTTTT; V gene: TRBV20-1; clone size: -; J gene: TRBJ2-2; D gene: -
CDR3 protein: CASSKDRDPYNEQFF; CDR3 DNA: TGTGCCAGCAGCAAGGACCGGGACCCTTACAATGAGCAGTTCTTC; V gene: TRBV25-1; clone size: few; J gene: TRBJ2-1; D gene: -
CDR3 protein: CASREQGPAGAFF; CDR3 DNA: TGTGCCAGCAGAGAACAGGGGCCCGCTGGAGCTTTCTTT; V gene: TRBV6-1; clone size: -; J gene: TRBJ1-1; D gene: TRBD1
CDR3 protein: CASSLAGTIKNIQYF; CDR3 DNA: TGTGCCAGCAGTTTAGCCGGGACTATCAAAAACATTCAGTACTTC; V gene: TRBV27; clone size: few; J gene: TRBJ2-4; D gene: TRBD2
CDR3 protein: CASSYLLWDRLGETQYF; CDR3 DNA: TGTGCCAGCAGTTACCTCCTGTGGGACCGCCTGGGAGAGACCCAGTACTTC; V gene: TRBV6-5; clone size: -; J gene: TRBJ2-5; D gene: -
CDR3 protein: CASSSETDSPLHF; CDR3 DNA: TGCGCCAGCAGCTCAGAGACGGATTCACCCCTCCACTTT; V gene: TRBV5-1; clone size: -; J gene: TRBJ1-6; D gene: -
CDR3 protein: CASSSANQPQHF; CDR3 DNA: TGTGCCAGCTCATCAGCCAATCAGCCCCAGCATTTT; V gene: TRBV18; clone size: -; J gene: TRBJ1-5; D gene: -
CDR3 protein: CASSRPEGGGPGELFF; CDR3 DNA: TGTGCCAGCAGCCGTCCCGAGGGTGGCGGCCCCGGGGAGCTGTTTTTT; V gene: TRBV4-2; clone size: -; J gene: TRBJ2-2; D gene: -
CDR3 protein: CASSLVPSGRKTDEQFF; CDR3 DNA: TGTGCCAGCAGTTTAGTACCTAGCGGGAGGAAGACGGATGAGCAGTTCTTC; V gene: TRBV12-3/TRBV12-4; clone size: -; J gene: TRBJ2-1; D gene: TRBD2
CDR3 protein: CATSDLGRMGNDNEQFF; CDR3 DNA: TGTGCCACCAGTGACCTGGGACGGATGGGGAATGATAATGAGCAGTTCTTC; V gene: TRBV24-1; clone size: few; J gene: TRBJ2-1; D gene: -
CDR3 protein: CASSYSLAGASSYEQYF; CDR3 DNA: TGTGCCAGCAGTTACTCACTAGCGGGGGCGAGCTCCTACGAGCAGTACTTC; V gene: TRBV6-5; clone size: few; J gene: TRBJ2-7; D gene: TRBD2
CDR3 protein: CASSPGLAGGTQVRTDTQYF; CDR3 DNA: TGTGCCAGCTCACCGGGACTAGCGGGGGGAACCCAAGTCCGCACAGATACGCAGTATTTT; V gene: TRBV18; clone size: -; J gene: TRBJ2-3; D gene: TRBD2
CDR3 protein: CASSFPTSGTGGTDMQYF; CDR3 DNA: TGTGCCAGCAGTTTTCCTACTTCCGGGACAGGGGGCACAGATATGCAGTATTTT; V gene: TRBV28; clone size: once; J gene: TRBJ2-3; D gene: TRBD1
CDR3 protein: CASSLGAGGPIEQYF; CDR3 DNA: TGTGCCAGCAGCTTAGGGGCGGGAGGGCCAATCGAGCAGTACTTC; V gene: TRBV7-2; clone size: -; J gene: TRBJ2-7; D gene: TRBD2
CDR3 protein: CASSLLRGRDTDTQYF; CDR3 DNA: TGTGCCAGCAGCTTACTAAGGGGTAGGGACACAGATACGCAGTATTTT; V gene: TRBV7-9; clone size: few; J gene: TRBJ2-3; D gene: -
CDR3 protein: CATRWVGTGELFF; CDR3 DNA: TGTGCCACCAGATGGGTCGGGACCGGGGAGCTGTTTTTT; V gene: TRBV15; clone size: -; J gene: TRBJ2-2; D gene: -
CDR3 protein: CASSQDRDTFSGNTIYF; CDR3 DNA: TGCGCCAGCAGCCAAGACCGGGACACATTCTCTGGAAACACCATATATTTT; V gene: TRBV4-3; clone size: few; J gene: TRBJ1-3; D gene: -
CDR3 protein: CASSLEWESGDTQYF; CDR3 DNA: TGTGCCAGCAGCTTAGAGTGGGAGTCGGGGGATACGCAGTATTTT; V gene: TRBV7-2; clone size: few; J gene: TRBJ2-3; D gene: -
CDR3 protein: CASSLTALSGYTF; CDR3 DNA: TGTGCCAGCAGCCTGACTGCCCTCAGTGGCTACACCTTC; V gene: TRBV12-3/TRBV12-4; clone size: -; J gene: TRBJ1-2; D gene: -
CDR3 protein: CATSRDLGTAFFF; CDR3 DNA: TGTGCCACCAGCAGAGACCTCGGGACAGCTTTTTTCTTC; V gene: TRBV15; clone size: -; J gene: TRBJ2-1; D gene: TRBD1
CDR3 protein: CASSLGGTVPYEQYF; CDR3 DNA: TGTGCCAGCAGCTTAGGGGGGACGGTCCCCTACGAGCAGTACTTC; V gene: TRBV7-8; clone size: -; J gene: TRBJ2-7; D gene: -
CDR3 protein: CSARGVDTGELFF; CDR3 DNA: TGCAGTGCTAGAGGCGTCGACACCGGGGAGCTGTTTTTT; V gene: TRBV20-1; clone size: few; J gene: TRBJ2-2; D gene: -
CDR3 protein: CARGPPNTGELFF; CDR3 DNA: TGTGCCAGGGGACCACCGAACACCGGGGAGCTGTTTTTT; V gene: TRBV2; clone size: few; J gene: TRBJ2-2; D gene: -
CDR3 protein: CASRTGLAGTDTQYF; CDR3 DNA: TGTGCCAGCAGGACTGGACTAGCGGGCACAGATACGCAGTATTTT; V gene: TRBV7-2; clone size: few; J gene: TRBJ2-3; D gene: TRBD2
CDR3 protein: CASSLQGYSFRNEQFF; CDR3 DNA: TGTGCCAGCAGCCTTCAGGGCTACTCCTTCCGCAATGAGCAGTTCTTC; V gene: TRBV6-2/TRBV6-3; clone size: -; J gene: TRBJ2-1; D gene: -
CDR3 protein: CASSLGLAGGPGTDTQYF; CDR3 DNA: TGCGCCAGCAGCTTGGGACTAGCGGGAGGGCCCGGCACAGATACGCAGTATTTT; V gene: TRBV5-1; clone size: few; J gene: TRBJ2-3; D gene: TRBD2
CDR3 protein: CASSKEIPYTDTQYF; CDR3 DNA: TGTGCCAGCAGCAAAGAAATACCATACACAGATACGCAGTATTTT; V gene: TRBV21-1; clone size: -; J gene: TRBJ2-3; D gene: -
CDR3 protein: CAISNDWGTLGSGANVLTF; CDR3 DNA: TGTGCCATCAGTAACGATTGGGGGACACTCGGCTCTGGGGCCAACGTCCTGACTTTC; V gene: TRBV10-3; clone size: -; J gene: TRBJ2-6; D gene: -
CDR3 protein: CASSFVTASTDTQYF; CDR3 DNA: TGCGCCAGCAGCTTTGTCACGGCTAGCACAGATACGCAGTATTTT; V gene: TRBV5-1; clone size: -; J gene: TRBJ2-3; D gene: -
CDR3 protein: CASSLSPPGQTYGYTF; CDR3 DNA: TGTGCCAGCAGCTTATCCCCGCCGGGACAGACCTATGGCTACACCTTC; V gene: TRBV7-6; clone size: few; J gene: TRBJ1-2; D gene: TRBD1
CDR3 protein: CASSFFERSYGYTF; CDR3 DNA: TGTGCCAGCAGCTTTTTCGAACGGAGCTATGGCTACACCTTC; V gene: TRBV7-9; clone size: few; J gene: TRBJ1-2; D gene: -
CDR3 protein: CASSPYGGATDTQYF; CDR3 DNA: TGTGCCAGCAGCCCCTACGGGGGGGCCACAGATACGCAGTATTTT; V gene: TRBV12-3/TRBV12-4; clone size: many; J gene: TRBJ2-3; D gene: TRBD2
CDR3 protein: CATSDSGGSANTGELFF; CDR3 DNA: TGTGCCACCAGTGATTCGGGCGGGAGCGCGAACACCGGGGAGCTGTTTTTT; V gene: TRBV24-1; clone size: many; J gene: TRBJ2-2; D gene: TRBD2
CDR3 protein: CASSLGERARTDTQYF; CDR3 DNA: TGTGCCAGCAGCCTAGGAGAGCGGGCCCGCACAGATACGCAGTATTTT; V gene: TRBV7-8; clone size: -; J gene: TRBJ2-3; D gene: -
CDR3 protein: CSGSTGSSYEQYF; CDR3 DNA: TGCAGCGGATCGACAGGGAGCTCCTACGAGCAGTACTTC; V gene: TRBV29-1; clone size: -; J gene: TRBJ2-7; D gene: TRBD1
CDR3 protein: CASGSDTSNEQFF; CDR3 DNA: TGTGCCAGCGGATCCGATACTAGTAACGAGCAGTTCTTC; V gene: TRBV7-9; clone size: -; J gene: TRBJ2-1; D gene: -
CDR3 protein: CASSRQGTPYGYTF; CDR3 DNA: TGTGCCAGCTCACGGCAGGGGACTCCCTATGGCTACACCTTC; V gene: TRBV18; clone size: -; J gene: TRBJ1-2; D gene: -
CDR3 protein: CASRGLAGARSTDTQYF; CDR3 DNA: TGCGCCAGCAGGGGACTAGCGGGAGCCCGATCCACAGATACGCAGTATTTT; V gene: TRBV5-1; clone size: -; J gene: TRBJ2-3; D gene: TRBD2
CDR3 protein: CASSLIRKWDEQYF; CDR3 DNA: TGTGCCAGCAGTTTAATCCGCAAGTGGGACGAGCAGTACTTC; V gene: TRBV28; clone size: few; J gene: TRBJ2-7; D gene: -
CDR3 protein: CASSLIWREAYNEQFF; CDR3 DNA: TGTGCCAGCAGCTTAATCTGGCGGGAGGCCTACAATGAGCAGTTCTTC; V gene: TRBV7-2; clone size: few; J gene: TRBJ2-1; D gene: TRBD2
CDR3 protein: CASSPSRTIYNEQFF; CDR3 DNA: TGTGCCAGCTCACCTTCGAGGACGATCTACAATGAGCAGTTCTTC; V gene: TRBV18; clone size: -; J gene: TRBJ2-1; D gene: -
CDR3 protein: CASSQLRRSSLNEQFF; CDR3 DNA: TGTGCCAGCAGTCAACTTAGGAGGTCGTCATTAAATGAGCAGTTCTTC; V gene: TRBV6-1; clone size: -; J gene: TRBJ2-1; D gene: -
CDR3 protein: CASSLGSHEQYF; CDR3 DNA: TGCGCCAGCAGCTTGGGCAGCCACGAGCAGTACTTC; V gene: TRBV5-1; clone size: -; J gene: TRBJ2-7; D gene: -
CDR3 protein: CASSFRWDEQFF; CDR3 DNA: TGTGCCAGCAGTTTTAGGTGGGATGAGCAGTTCTTC; V gene: TRBV27; clone size: few; J gene: TRBJ2-1; D gene: -
CDR3 protein: CASSRRDREGLSSGNTIYF; CDR3 DNA: TGTGCCAGCAGCCGACGGGACAGGGAGGGACTGAGCTCTGGAAACACCATATATTTT; V gene: TRBV11-2; clone size: -; J gene: TRBJ1-3; D gene: TRBD1
CDR3 protein: CSARGQGSSGNTIYF; CDR3 DNA: TGCAGTGCTAGAGGGCAGGGTTCCTCTGGAAACACCATATATTTT; V gene: TRBV20-1; clone size: -; J gene: TRBJ1-3; D gene: -
CDR3 protein: CATSELTGLEKNEQFF; CDR3 DNA: TGTGCCACCAGTGAGCTGACGGGACTAGAGAAAAATGAGCAGTTCTTC; V gene: TRBV24-1; clone size: -; J gene: TRBJ2-1; D gene: TRBD2
CDR3 protein: CASSLVGVVGGSYNEQFF; CDR3 DNA: TGCGCCAGCAGCTTGGTGGGGGTTGTCGGGGGGTCCTACAATGAGCAGTTCTTC; V gene: TRBV5-1; clone size: -; J gene: TRBJ2-1; D gene: TRBD2
CDR3 protein: CSARVGRGLQPQHF; CDR3 DNA: TGCAGTGCTAGAGTTGGCAGGGGGCTCCAGCCCCAGCATTTT; V gene: TRBV20-1; clone size: few; J gene: TRBJ1-5; D gene: TRBD1